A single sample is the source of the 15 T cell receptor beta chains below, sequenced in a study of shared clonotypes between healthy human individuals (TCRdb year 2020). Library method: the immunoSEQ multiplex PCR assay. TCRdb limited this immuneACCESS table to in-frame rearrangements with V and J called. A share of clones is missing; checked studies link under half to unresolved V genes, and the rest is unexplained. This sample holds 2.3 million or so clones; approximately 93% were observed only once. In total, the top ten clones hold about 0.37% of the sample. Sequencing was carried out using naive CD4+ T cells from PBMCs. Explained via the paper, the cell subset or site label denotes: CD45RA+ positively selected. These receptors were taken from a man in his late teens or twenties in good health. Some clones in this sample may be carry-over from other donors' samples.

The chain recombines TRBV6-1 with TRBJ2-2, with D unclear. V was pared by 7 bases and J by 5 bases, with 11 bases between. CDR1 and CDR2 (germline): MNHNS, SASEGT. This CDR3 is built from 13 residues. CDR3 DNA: TGTGCCAGCATGGTCCACATAACCGGGGAGCTGTTTTTT. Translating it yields CASMVHITGELFF.

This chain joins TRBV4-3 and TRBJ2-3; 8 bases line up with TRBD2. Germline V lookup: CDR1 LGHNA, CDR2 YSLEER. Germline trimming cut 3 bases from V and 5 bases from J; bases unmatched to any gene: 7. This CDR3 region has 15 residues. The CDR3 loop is CASSHSGGARDTQYF. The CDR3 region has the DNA TGCGCCAGCAGCCATTCGGGAGGGGCTCGAGATACGCAGTATTTT.

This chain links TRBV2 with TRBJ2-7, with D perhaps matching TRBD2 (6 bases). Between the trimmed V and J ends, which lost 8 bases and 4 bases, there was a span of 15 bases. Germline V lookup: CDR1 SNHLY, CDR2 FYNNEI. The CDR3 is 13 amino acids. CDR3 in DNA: TGTGCCAGCCGACGGGACTTCCTATACGAGCAGTACTTC. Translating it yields CASRRDFLYEQYF.

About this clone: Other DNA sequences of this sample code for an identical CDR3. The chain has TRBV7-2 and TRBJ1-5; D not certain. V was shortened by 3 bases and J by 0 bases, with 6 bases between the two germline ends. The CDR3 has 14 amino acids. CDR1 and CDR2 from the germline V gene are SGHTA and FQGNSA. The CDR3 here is CASSFGSSNQPQHF. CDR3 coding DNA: TGTGCCAGCAGCTTCGGGTCTAGCAATCAGCCCCAGCATTTT.

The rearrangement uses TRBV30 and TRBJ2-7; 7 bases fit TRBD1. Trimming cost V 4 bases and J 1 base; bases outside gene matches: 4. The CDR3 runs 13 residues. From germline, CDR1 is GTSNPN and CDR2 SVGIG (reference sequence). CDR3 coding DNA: TGTGCCTGGAACAGGGGACAGTCCTACGAGCAGTACTTC. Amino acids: CAWNRGQSYEQYF.

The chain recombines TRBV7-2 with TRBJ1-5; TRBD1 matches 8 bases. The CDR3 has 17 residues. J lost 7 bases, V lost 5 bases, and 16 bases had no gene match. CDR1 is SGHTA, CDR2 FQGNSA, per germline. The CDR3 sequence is CASSPAGQGSLNQPQHF. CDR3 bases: TGTGCCAGCAGCCCCGCCGGACAGGGCTCTCTCAACCAGCCCCAGCATTTT. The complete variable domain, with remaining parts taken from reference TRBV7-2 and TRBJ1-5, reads GAGVSQSPSNKVTEKGKDVELRCDPISGHTALYWYRQSLGQGLEFLIYFQGNSAPDKSGLPSDRFSAERTGGSVSTLTIQRTQQEDSAVYLCASSPAGQGSLNQPQHFGDGTRLSIL.

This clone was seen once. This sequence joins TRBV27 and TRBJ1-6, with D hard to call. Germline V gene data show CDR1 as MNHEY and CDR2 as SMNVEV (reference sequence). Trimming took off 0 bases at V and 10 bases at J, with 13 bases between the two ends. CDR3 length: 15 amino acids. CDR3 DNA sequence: TGTGCCAGCAGTTTATCTTCCCGGTTCGGGTCACCCCTCCACTTT. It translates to CASSLSSRFGSPLHF.

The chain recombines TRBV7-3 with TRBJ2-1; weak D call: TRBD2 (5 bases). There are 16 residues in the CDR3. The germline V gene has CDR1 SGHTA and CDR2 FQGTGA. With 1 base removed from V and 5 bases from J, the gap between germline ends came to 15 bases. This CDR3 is CASSLIGRLGDNEQFF. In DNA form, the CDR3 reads TGTGCCAGCAGCTTAATCGGCAGGCTGGGAGACAATGAGCAGTTCTTC. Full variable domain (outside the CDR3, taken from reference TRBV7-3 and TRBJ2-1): GAGVSQTPSNKVTEKGKYVELRCDPISGHTALYWYRQSLGQGPEFLIYFQGTGAADDSGLPNDRFFAVRPEGSVSTLKIQRTERGDSAVYLCASSLIGRLGDNEQFFGPGTRLTVL.

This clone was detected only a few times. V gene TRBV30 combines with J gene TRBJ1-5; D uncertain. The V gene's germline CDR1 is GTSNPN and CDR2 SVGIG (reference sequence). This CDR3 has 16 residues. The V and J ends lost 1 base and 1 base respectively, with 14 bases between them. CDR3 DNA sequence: TGTGCCTGGAGTGCCCCGCCGGGAGTCAGCAATCAGCCCCAGCATTTT. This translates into CAWSAPPGVSNQPQHF.

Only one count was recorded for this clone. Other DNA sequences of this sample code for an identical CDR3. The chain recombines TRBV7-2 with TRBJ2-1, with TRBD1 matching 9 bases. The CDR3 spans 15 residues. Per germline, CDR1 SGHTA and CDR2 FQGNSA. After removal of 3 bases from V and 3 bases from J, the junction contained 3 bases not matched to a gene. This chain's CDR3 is CASSLAGQGYNEQFF. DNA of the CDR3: TGTGCCAGCAGCTTGGCGGGACAGGGCTACAATGAGCAGTTCTTC.

The DNA for the CDR3 is TGCGCCAGCAGCTGGGGACAGACCTACAATGAGCAGTTCTTC. This sequence encodes CASSWGQTYNEQFF. J is TRBJ2-1 and V is TRBV5-1; 7 bases agree with TRBD1. J gave up 2 bases and V 3 bases, and 2 bases lay outside the gene matches. The CDR3 runs to 14 residues. CDR1 and CDR2 (germline): SGHRS, YFSETQ.

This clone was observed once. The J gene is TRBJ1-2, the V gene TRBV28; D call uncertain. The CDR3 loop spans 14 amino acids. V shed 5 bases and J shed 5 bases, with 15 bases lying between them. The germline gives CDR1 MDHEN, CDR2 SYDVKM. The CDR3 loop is CASSSRDTEYGYTF. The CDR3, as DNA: TGTGCCAGCAGTAGCCGGGATACCGAGTATGGCTACACCTTC.

In DNA, the CDR3 is TGTGCCAGCAGCAAAGGAAAAGCGGGAACAGATACGCAGTATTTT. Protein: CASSKGKAGTDTQYF. This chain uses TRBV21-1 with TRBJ2-3; TRBD2 is the table's D call, not checked against the DNA. TRBV21-1 is a pseudogene segment. There are 15 residues in the CDR3.

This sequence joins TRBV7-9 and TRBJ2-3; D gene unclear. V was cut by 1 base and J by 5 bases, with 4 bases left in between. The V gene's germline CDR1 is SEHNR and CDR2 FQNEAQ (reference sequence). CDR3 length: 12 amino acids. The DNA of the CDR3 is TGTGCCAGCAGCTTAGAACGAGATACGCAGTATTTT. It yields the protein CASSLERDTQYF.

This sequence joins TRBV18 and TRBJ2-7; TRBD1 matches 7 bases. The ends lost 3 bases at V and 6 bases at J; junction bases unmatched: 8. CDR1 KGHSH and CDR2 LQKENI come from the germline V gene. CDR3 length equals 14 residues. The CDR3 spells CASSPVGGAAEQYF. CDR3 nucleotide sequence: TGTGCCAGCTCACCCGTAGGGGGCGCGGCCGAGCAGTACTTC.